The clone carrying this T cell receptor beta chain was seen ten or more times. The source of the sample is a study of neurological immune-mediated disorders. The germline V gene encodes CDR1 SGHTA and CDR2 FQGNSA. CDR3 length: 14 residues. Trimming took off 2 bases at V and 0 bases at J, with 5 bases between the two ends. The yield of each sequencing run was over 180 million TCR-beta sequences from 15-18 subjects. TCRdb re-derived calls from the 5' RACE reads in MiXCR, one entry per CDR3 protein. The profile shows about 52,000 distinct CDR3 sequences, around 4% of them singletons. The chain carries TRBV7-2 and TRBJ2-1, with a weak D call TRBD1 (5 bases). The sequenced sample was PBMCs. This sequence was found in a man in his sixties with multiple sclerosis. CDR3 sequence: CASSLTGSYNEQFF. As DNA, the CDR3 is TGTGCCAGCAGCTTAACAGGCTCCTACAATGAGCAGTTCTTC.